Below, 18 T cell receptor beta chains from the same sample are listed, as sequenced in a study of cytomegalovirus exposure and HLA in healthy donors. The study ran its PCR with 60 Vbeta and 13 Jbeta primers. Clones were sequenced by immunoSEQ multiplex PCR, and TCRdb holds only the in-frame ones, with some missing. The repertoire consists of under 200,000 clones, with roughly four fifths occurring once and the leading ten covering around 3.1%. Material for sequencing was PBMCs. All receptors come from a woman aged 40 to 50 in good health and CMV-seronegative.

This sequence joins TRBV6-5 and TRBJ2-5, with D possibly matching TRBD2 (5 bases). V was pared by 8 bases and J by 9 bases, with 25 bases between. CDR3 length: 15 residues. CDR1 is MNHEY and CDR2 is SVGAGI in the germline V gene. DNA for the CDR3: TGTGCCAGCCCGAAGGACTGGCCCCCTTCGTTGGCCCAGTACTTC. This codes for CASPKDWPPSLAQYF.

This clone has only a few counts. Written as DNA, the CDR3 is TGCGCCAGCAGCCCCGGTCAAAACAATCAGCCCCAGCATTTT. Translating gives CASSPGQNNQPQHF. J is TRBJ1-5 and V is TRBV4-1; the D is unclear. Germline V CDR1 and CDR2: MGHRA, YSYEKL. The CDR3 is 14 amino acids. Trimming cost V 4 bases and J 3 bases, with 10 bases left between them.

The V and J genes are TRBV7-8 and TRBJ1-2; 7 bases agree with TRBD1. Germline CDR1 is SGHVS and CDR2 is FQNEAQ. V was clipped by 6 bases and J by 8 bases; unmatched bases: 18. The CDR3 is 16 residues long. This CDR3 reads CASSLRQGYLGEGYTF. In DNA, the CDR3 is TGTGCCAGCAGTTTGAGACAGGGATACTTGGGAGAGGGCTACACCTTC.

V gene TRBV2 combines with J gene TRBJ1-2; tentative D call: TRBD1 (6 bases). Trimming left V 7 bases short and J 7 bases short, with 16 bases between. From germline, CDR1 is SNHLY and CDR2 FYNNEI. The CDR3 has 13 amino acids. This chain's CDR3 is CASISQGLSGYTF. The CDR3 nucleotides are TGTGCCAGCATATCGCAGGGGCTGAGTGGCTACACCTTC.

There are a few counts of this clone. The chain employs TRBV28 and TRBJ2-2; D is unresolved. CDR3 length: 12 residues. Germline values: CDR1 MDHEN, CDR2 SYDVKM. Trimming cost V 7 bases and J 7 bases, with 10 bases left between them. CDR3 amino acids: CASTTIIGELFF. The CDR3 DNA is TGTGCCAGCACCACTATTATCGGGGAGCTGTTTTTT.

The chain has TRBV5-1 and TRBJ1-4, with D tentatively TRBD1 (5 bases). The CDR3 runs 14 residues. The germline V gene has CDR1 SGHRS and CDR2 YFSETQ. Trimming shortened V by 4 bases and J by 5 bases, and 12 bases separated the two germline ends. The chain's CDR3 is CASSPGLQNEKLFF. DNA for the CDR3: TGCGCCAGCAGCCCGGGACTGCAAAATGAAAAACTGTTTTTT.

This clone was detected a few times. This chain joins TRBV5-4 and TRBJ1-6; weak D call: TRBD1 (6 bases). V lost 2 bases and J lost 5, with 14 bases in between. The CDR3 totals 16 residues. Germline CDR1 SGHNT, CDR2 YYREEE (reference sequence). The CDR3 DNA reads TGTGCCAGCAGCTTAGATGGGACAATGAATAATTCACCCCTCCACTTT. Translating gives CASSLDGTMNNSPLHF.

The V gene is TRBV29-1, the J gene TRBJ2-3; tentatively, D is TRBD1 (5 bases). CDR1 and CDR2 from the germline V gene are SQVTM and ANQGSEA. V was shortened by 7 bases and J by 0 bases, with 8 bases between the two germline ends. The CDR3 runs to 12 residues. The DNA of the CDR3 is TGCAGCGAGTCAGGGAGCACAGATACGCAGTATTTT. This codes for CSESGSTDTQYF.

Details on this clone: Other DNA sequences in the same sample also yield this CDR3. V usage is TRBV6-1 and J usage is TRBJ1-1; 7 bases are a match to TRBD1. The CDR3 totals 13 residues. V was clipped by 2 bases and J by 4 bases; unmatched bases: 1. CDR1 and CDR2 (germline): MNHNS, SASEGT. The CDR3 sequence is CASSERQGTEAFF. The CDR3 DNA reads TGTGCCAGCAGTGAAAGACAGGGCACTGAAGCTTTCTTT.

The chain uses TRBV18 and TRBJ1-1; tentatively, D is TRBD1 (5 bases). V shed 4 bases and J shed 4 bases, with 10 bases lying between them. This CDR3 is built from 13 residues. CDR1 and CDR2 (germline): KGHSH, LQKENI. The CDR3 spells CASSQGKGTEAFF. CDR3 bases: TGTGCCAGCTCACAGGGGAAGGGCACTGAAGCTTTCTTT.

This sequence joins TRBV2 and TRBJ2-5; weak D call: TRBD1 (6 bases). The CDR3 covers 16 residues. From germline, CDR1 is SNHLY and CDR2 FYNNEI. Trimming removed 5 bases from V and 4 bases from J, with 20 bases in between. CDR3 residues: CASSLARRGWRETQYF. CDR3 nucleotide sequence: TGTGCCAGCAGTCTGGCCCGCAGGGGATGGCGAGAGACCCAGTACTTC.

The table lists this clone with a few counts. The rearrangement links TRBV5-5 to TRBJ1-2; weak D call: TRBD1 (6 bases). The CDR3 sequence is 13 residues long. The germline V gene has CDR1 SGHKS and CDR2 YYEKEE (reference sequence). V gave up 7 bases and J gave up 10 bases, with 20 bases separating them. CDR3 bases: TGTGCCAGCGGACCAGGGGCCTTCTGGGACTACACCTTC. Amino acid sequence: CASGPGAFWDYTF.

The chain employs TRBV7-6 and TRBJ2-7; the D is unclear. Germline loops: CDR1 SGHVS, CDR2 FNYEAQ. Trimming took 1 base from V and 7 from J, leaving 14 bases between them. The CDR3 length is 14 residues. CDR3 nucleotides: TGTGCCAGCAGCTTAGGGGCCGATCTCGGTGAGCAGTACTTC. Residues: CASSLGADLGEQYF.

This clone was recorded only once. The CDR3 sequence is CASSLAPGVTEAFF. CDR3 coding DNA: TGTGCCAGCAGCTTAGCGCCAGGGGTTACTGAAGCTTTCTTT. This chain connects TRBV7-9 to TRBJ1-1; a possible D gene is TRBD1 (6 bases). Trimming shortened V by 0 bases and J by 5 bases, and 10 bases separated the two germline ends. CDR1 is SEHNR, CDR2 FQNEAQ, per germline (reference sequence). This CDR3 contains 14 residues.

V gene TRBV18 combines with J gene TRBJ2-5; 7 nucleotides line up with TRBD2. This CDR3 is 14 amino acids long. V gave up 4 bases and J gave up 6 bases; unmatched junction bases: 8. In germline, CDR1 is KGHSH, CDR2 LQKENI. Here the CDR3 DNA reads TGTGCCAGCTCACGGGAGGGACCAGCAAAGACCCAGTACTTC. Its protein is CASSREGPAKTQYF.

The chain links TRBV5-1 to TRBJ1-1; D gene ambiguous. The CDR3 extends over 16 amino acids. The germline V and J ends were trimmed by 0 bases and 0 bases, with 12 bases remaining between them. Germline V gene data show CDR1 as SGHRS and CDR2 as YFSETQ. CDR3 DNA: TGCGCCAGCAGCTTGGTCAGGTATGGAATGAACACTGAAGCTTTCTTT. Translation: CASSLVRYGMNTEAFF. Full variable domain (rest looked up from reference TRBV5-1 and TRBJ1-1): KAGVTQTPRYLIKTRGQQVTLSCSPISGHRSVSWYQQTPGQGLQFLFEYFSETQRNKGNFPGRFSGRQFSNSRSEMNVSTLELGDSALYLCASSLVRYGMNTEAFFGQGTRLTVV.

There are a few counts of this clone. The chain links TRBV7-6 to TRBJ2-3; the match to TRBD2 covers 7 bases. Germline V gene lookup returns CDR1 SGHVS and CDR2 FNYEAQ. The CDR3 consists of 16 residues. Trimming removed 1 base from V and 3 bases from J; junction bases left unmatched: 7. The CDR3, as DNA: TGTGCCAGCAGCTTAGAACCAGCGGGGTCGACAGATACGCAGTATTTT. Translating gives CASSLEPAGSTDTQYF. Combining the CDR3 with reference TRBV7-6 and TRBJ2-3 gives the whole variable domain GAGVSQSPRYKVTKRGQDVALRCDPISGHVSLYWYRQALGQGPEFLTYFNYEAQQDKSGLPNDRFSAERPEGSISTLTIQRTEQRDSAMYRCASSLEPAGSTDTQYFGPGTRLTVL.

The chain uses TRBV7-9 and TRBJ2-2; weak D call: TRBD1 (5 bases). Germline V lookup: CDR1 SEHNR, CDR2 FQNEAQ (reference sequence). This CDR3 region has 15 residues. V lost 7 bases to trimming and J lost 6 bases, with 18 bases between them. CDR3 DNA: TGTGCCAGCAATTTTTTCGGACAAGCAGCCGGGGAGCTGTTTTTT. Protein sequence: CASNFFGQAAGELFF.